These T cell receptor beta chains were read from a single sample in a study of T cell repertoires in cytomegalovirus infection. Their cognate antigens are unknown. TCRdb itself ran the reads through MiXCR, one entry per CDR3 protein. The table records 100,000 to 150,000 distinct CDR3 sequences, roughly a quarter of them present only once. Material for sequencing was PBMCs, sequenced either directly or after in vitro stimulation (not recorded which). The receptor source for this set is a human donor in good health (CMV status not recorded). Some clones in this sample may be carry-over from other donors' samples. Each CDR3 is given with its conserved first and last residue. The D gene is left open where the match is weak. Some rows mark clone size as missing; the rest say once, few, many or name a class of expanded clone.

CDR3 protein: CASSPRPGTITEAFF; CDR3 DNA: TGTGCCAGCAGCCCTCGTCCCGGGACAATCACTGAAGCTTTCTTT; CDR3 length: 15; J gene: TRBJ1-1; D gene: -; V gene: TRBV7-2; clone size: -
CDR3 protein: CASSNRGTEAFF; CDR3 DNA: TGTGCCAGTAGCAACAGGGGCACTGAAGCTTTCTTT; CDR3 length: 12; J gene: TRBJ1-1; D gene: TRBD1; V gene: TRBV19; clone size: -
CDR3 protein: CASSQDLVKPQHF; CDR3 DNA: TGCGCCAGCAGCCAAGATTTGGTAAAGCCCCAGCATTTT; CDR3 length: 13; J gene: TRBJ1-5; D gene: -; V gene: TRBV4-3; clone size: -
CDR3 protein: CASSPIGIRASAGRVAVLNIQYF; CDR3 DNA: TGTGCCAGCAGCCCGATTGGGATCCGCGCCTCAGCCGGGAGGGTTGCGGTCCTGAACATTCAGTACTTC; CDR3 length: 23; J gene: TRBJ2-4; D gene: TRBD2; V gene: TRBV6-2/TRBV6-3; clone size: many
CDR3 protein: CATSRGLAGTYEQYF; CDR3 DNA: TGTGCCACCAGCAGGGGACTAGCGGGTACCTACGAGCAGTACTTC; CDR3 length: 15; J gene: TRBJ2-7; D gene: TRBD2; V gene: TRBV15; clone size: -
CDR3 protein: CASSGSSETQYF; CDR3 DNA: TGTGCCAGCAGTGGGAGTAGCGAGACCCAGTACTTC; CDR3 length: 12; J gene: TRBJ2-5; D gene: -; V gene: TRBV6-2/TRBV6-3; clone size: few
CDR3 protein: CASSSATVYYGYTF; CDR3 DNA: TGTGCCAGCAGTTCAGCAACAGTGTACTATGGCTACACCTTC; CDR3 length: 14; J gene: TRBJ1-2; D gene: -; V gene: TRBV28; clone size: -
CDR3 protein: CAISGRLAGVREQFF; CDR3 DNA: TGTGCCATCAGTGGGAGACTAGCGGGAGTACGCGAGCAGTTCTTC; CDR3 length: 15; J gene: TRBJ2-1; D gene: TRBD2; V gene: TRBV10-3; clone size: few
CDR3 protein: CSARSRTSGVLGYNEQFF; CDR3 DNA: TGCAGTGCTAGATCAAGGACTAGCGGAGTTTTAGGCTACAATGAGCAGTTCTTC; CDR3 length: 18; J gene: TRBJ2-1; D gene: TRBD2; V gene: TRBV20-1; clone size: -
CDR3 protein: CASSNQANLANYGYTF; CDR3 DNA: TGTGCCAGCAGCAACCAGGCGAATTTAGCTAACTATGGCTACACCTTC; CDR3 length: 16; J gene: TRBJ1-2; D gene: -; V gene: TRBV7-8; clone size: many
CDR3 protein: CAWSGRLAGLNEQFF; CDR3 DNA: TGTGCCTGGAGTGGAAGACTAGCTGGACTCAATGAGCAGTTCTTC; CDR3 length: 15; J gene: TRBJ2-1; D gene: TRBD2; V gene: TRBV30; clone size: -
CDR3 protein: CASSFFWNTEAFF; CDR3 DNA: TGTGCCAGCAGTTTTTTCTGGAACACTGAAGCTTTCTTT; CDR3 length: 13; J gene: TRBJ1-1; D gene: -; V gene: TRBV27; clone size: -
CDR3 protein: CSARDRLNRGGLRDTEAFF; CDR3 DNA: TGCAGTGCTAGAGATCGATTGAACAGGGGTGGGCTTCGGGACACTGAAGCTTTCTTT; CDR3 length: 19; J gene: TRBJ1-1; D gene: TRBD1; V gene: TRBV20-1; clone size: few
CDR3 protein: CASSLPGLAGKETQYF; CDR3 DNA: TGTGCCAGCAGCTTGCCGGGACTAGCGGGAAAAGAGACCCAGTACTTC; CDR3 length: 16; J gene: TRBJ2-5; D gene: TRBD2; V gene: TRBV5-6; clone size: few
CDR3 protein: CASSLKTGNQPQHF; CDR3 DNA: TGTGCCAGCAGCTTAAAGACAGGCAATCAGCCCCAGCATTTT; CDR3 length: 14; J gene: TRBJ1-5; D gene: -; V gene: TRBV7-2; clone size: many
CDR3 protein: CASSYDGTYQETQYF; CDR3 DNA: TGTGCCAGCAGTTACGACGGGACTTACCAAGAGACCCAGTACTTC; CDR3 length: 15; J gene: TRBJ2-5; D gene: -; V gene: TRBV6-2/TRBV6-3; clone size: -
CDR3 protein: CASSWRNEQFF; CDR3 DNA: TGTGCCAGCAGCTGGCGGAATGAGCAGTTCTTC; CDR3 length: 11; J gene: TRBJ2-1; D gene: -; V gene: TRBV7-2; clone size: few
CDR3 protein: CASSQGVGYGYTF; CDR3 DNA: TGCGCCAGCAGCCAAGGAGTCGGCTATGGCTACACCTTC; CDR3 length: 13; J gene: TRBJ1-2; D gene: -; V gene: TRBV4-3; clone size: few
CDR3 protein: CASSLDGNTAYEQYF; CDR3 DNA: TGTGCCAGCAGCTTGGATGGAAATACCGCCTACGAGCAGTACTTC; CDR3 length: 15; J gene: TRBJ2-7; D gene: -; V gene: TRBV5-4; clone size: -
CDR3 protein: CASTPGQGYQETQYF; CDR3 DNA: TGTGCCAGCACCCCGGGACAGGGCTACCAAGAGACCCAGTACTTC; CDR3 length: 15; J gene: TRBJ2-5; D gene: TRBD1; V gene: TRBV7-2; clone size: many
CDR3 protein: CASSFTGRNQPQHF; CDR3 DNA: TGTGCCAGCAGTTTTACCGGGCGCAATCAGCCCCAGCATTTT; CDR3 length: 14; J gene: TRBJ1-5; D gene: -; V gene: TRBV28; clone size: many
CDR3 protein: CASSPRGGYSPLHF; CDR3 DNA: TGTGCCAGCAGCCCTAGGGGGGGGTATTCACCCCTCCACTTT; CDR3 length: 14; J gene: TRBJ1-6; D gene: -; V gene: TRBV28; clone size: -
CDR3 protein: CAITQRREGTGELFF; CDR3 DNA: TGTGCCATCACGCAACGGCGGGAGGGAACCGGGGAGCTGTTTTTT; CDR3 length: 15; J gene: TRBJ2-2; D gene: TRBD2; V gene: TRBV10-3; clone size: -
CDR3 protein: CSAPVRGYEQYF; CDR3 DNA: TGCAGTGCTCCCGTCAGGGGGTACGAGCAGTACTTC; CDR3 length: 12; J gene: TRBJ2-7; D gene: TRBD1; V gene: TRBV20-1; clone size: few
CDR3 protein: CASSQPSTDTQYF; CDR3 DNA: TGTGCCAGCAGCCAGCCGTCCACAGATACGCAGTATTTT; CDR3 length: 13; J gene: TRBJ2-3; D gene: -; V gene: TRBV6-2/TRBV6-3; clone size: -
CDR3 protein: CAWSTKGTEAFF; CDR3 DNA: TGTGCCTGGAGTACGAAGGGCACTGAAGCTTTCTTT; CDR3 length: 12; J gene: TRBJ1-1; D gene: -; V gene: TRBV30; clone size: -
CDR3 protein: CSARDSGRAEGEQFF; CDR3 DNA: TGCAGTGCTAGAGATAGCGGGAGGGCCGAAGGTGAGCAGTTCTTC; CDR3 length: 15; J gene: TRBJ2-1; D gene: TRBD2; V gene: TRBV20-1; clone size: -
CDR3 protein: CSATNRGSGDQPQHF; CDR3 DNA: TGCAGTGCTACTAACAGGGGTTCAGGGGATCAGCCCCAGCATTTT; CDR3 length: 15; J gene: TRBJ1-5; D gene: TRBD1; V gene: TRBV20-1; clone size: few
CDR3 protein: CASSLTLAARTDTQYF; CDR3 DNA: TGCGCCAGCAGCCTCACGCTAGCGGCCCGCACAGATACGCAGTATTTT; CDR3 length: 16; J gene: TRBJ2-3; D gene: TRBD2; V gene: TRBV4-1; clone size: -
CDR3 protein: CASSEEAGARGEQYF; CDR3 DNA: TGTGCCAGCAGTGAAGAGGCGGGGGCTAGGGGCGAGCAGTACTTC; CDR3 length: 15; J gene: TRBJ2-7; D gene: -; V gene: TRBV2; clone size: -
CDR3 protein: CASSALTGRYNEQFF; CDR3 DNA: TGTGCCAGCAGCGCGTTGACAGGGCGATACAATGAGCAGTTCTTC; CDR3 length: 15; J gene: TRBJ2-1; D gene: TRBD1; V gene: TRBV9; clone size: -
CDR3 protein: CASSLVFGGNTGELFF; CDR3 DNA: TGTGCCAGCAGCTTAGTTTTCGGAGGGAACACCGGGGAGCTGTTTTTT; CDR3 length: 16; J gene: TRBJ2-2; D gene: -; V gene: TRBV7-9; clone size: -
CDR3 protein: CASSIDPAFNQPQHF; CDR3 DNA: TGTGCCAGTAGTATAGACCCAGCCTTCAATCAGCCCCAGCATTTT; CDR3 length: 15; J gene: TRBJ1-5; D gene: -; V gene: TRBV19; clone size: -
CDR3 protein: CASSEGHRQDEQYF; CDR3 DNA: TGTGCCAGCAGTGAAGGTCACCGACAGGACGAGCAGTACTTC; CDR3 length: 14; J gene: TRBJ2-7; D gene: -; V gene: TRBV2; clone size: -
CDR3 protein: CAWSRQTEPQHF; CDR3 DNA: TGTGCCTGGAGTCGCCAGACGGAGCCCCAGCATTTT; CDR3 length: 12; J gene: TRBJ1-5; D gene: -; V gene: TRBV30; clone size: -
CDR3 protein: CASSPGLYQETQYF; CDR3 DNA: TGTGCCAGCAGCCCGGGGTTATACCAAGAGACCCAGTACTTC; CDR3 length: 14; J gene: TRBJ2-5; D gene: -; V gene: TRBV7-2; clone size: many
CDR3 protein: CASRLGGVSNQPQHF; CDR3 DNA: TGTGCCAGCAGATTGGGCGGGGTAAGCAATCAGCCCCAGCATTTT; CDR3 length: 15; J gene: TRBJ1-5; D gene: -; V gene: TRBV28; clone size: few
CDR3 protein: CASSEWLAGAYNEQFF; CDR3 DNA: TGTGCCAGCAGTGAATGGCTAGCGGGAGCCTACAATGAGCAGTTCTTC; CDR3 length: 16; J gene: TRBJ2-1; D gene: TRBD2; V gene: TRBV6-1; clone size: few
CDR3 protein: CAIVTEAFF; CDR3 DNA: TGTGCCATCGTCACTGAAGCTTTCTTT; CDR3 length: 9; J gene: TRBJ1-1; D gene: -; V gene: TRBV7-7; clone size: -
CDR3 protein: CASSPGLAGLETQYF; CDR3 DNA: TGTGCCAGCAGCCCGGGACTAGCGGGATTGGAGACCCAGTACTTC; CDR3 length: 15; J gene: TRBJ2-5; D gene: TRBD2; V gene: TRBV7-8; clone size: many
CDR3 protein: CASSASRRSITGGLSNQPQHF; CDR3 DNA: TGTGCCAGCAGCGCATCACGCCGGAGTATAACAGGGGGCCTTAGCAATCAGCCCCAGCATTTT; CDR3 length: 21; J gene: TRBJ1-5; D gene: TRBD1; V gene: TRBV9; clone size: few
CDR3 protein: CASSVAEYEQYF; CDR3 DNA: TGTGCCAGCAGCGTGGCGGAATACGAGCAGTACTTC; CDR3 length: 12; J gene: TRBJ2-7; D gene: -; V gene: TRBV7-2; clone size: many
CDR3 protein: CASSLGGNSGANVLTF; CDR3 DNA: TGCGCCAGCAGCTTGGGAGGCAACTCTGGGGCCAACGTCCTGACTTTC; CDR3 length: 16; J gene: TRBJ2-6; D gene: -; V gene: TRBV5-1; clone size: -
CDR3 protein: CASRWSGRGQETQYF; CDR3 DNA: TGTGCCAGCAGATGGAGCGGGAGGGGACAAGAGACCCAGTACTTC; CDR3 length: 15; J gene: TRBJ2-5; D gene: TRBD2; V gene: TRBV5-4; clone size: -
CDR3 protein: CASSQSATIYF; CDR3 DNA: TGTGCCAGCAGCCAGTCAGCCACCATATATTTT; CDR3 length: 11; J gene: TRBJ1-3; D gene: -; V gene: TRBV14; clone size: few
CDR3 protein: CASSLVPGLGSYEQYF; CDR3 DNA: TGTGCCAGCAGTTTAGTTCCGGGACTAGGCTCCTACGAGCAGTACTTC; CDR3 length: 16; J gene: TRBJ2-7; D gene: TRBD2; V gene: TRBV28; clone size: -
CDR3 protein: CASSDPLAPGELFF; CDR3 DNA: TGTGCCAGCAGCGACCCGCTAGCCCCCGGGGAGCTGTTTTTT; CDR3 length: 14; J gene: TRBJ2-2; D gene: -; V gene: TRBV5-4; clone size: few
CDR3 protein: CASSLVGIRDRGYEQYF; CDR3 DNA: TGTGCCAGCAGCTTAGTCGGGATACGGGACAGGGGATACGAGCAGTACTTC; CDR3 length: 17; J gene: TRBJ2-7; D gene: TRBD1; V gene: TRBV7-2; clone size: many